Listed below are T cell receptor beta chains from one sample, sequenced in a study of shared clonotypes between healthy human individuals. TCRdb's copy holds only in-frame clones and misses some; the assay was immunoSEQ multiplex PCR. The repertoire holds roughly 720,000 clones, with about 92% as singletons. Input material: memory CD8+ T cells from PBMCs. Every receptor here comes from a man in his late teens or twenties in good health. Some clones in this sample may be carry-over from other donors' samples. Each CDR3 is given with its conserved first and last residue. A D gene is named only where the DNA matches it firmly. Clone size, where shown, is once, few, many, or a class for clones that have expanded.

>.|TRBV28|TRBJ1-3|.
TGTGCCAGCAGAGAGAATTCTGGAAACACCATATATTTT
CASRENSGNTIYF
>.|TRBV6-5|TRBJ2-7|once
TGTGCCAGCAGTTACGCGGAGTCCTACGAGCAGTACTTC
CASSYAESYEQYF
>.|TRBV29-1|TRBJ2-7|.
TGCAGCGTTGGTGGGGGGGACAGAGTCTACGAGCAGTACTTC
CSVGGGDRVYEQYF
>TRBD1|TRBV10-2|TRBJ2-5|.
TGCGCCAGCAGTCGGGACAGATGGGAGACCCAGTACTTC
CASSRDRWETQYF
>.|TRBV27|TRBJ2-1|.
TGTGCCAGCACCCTAGGGGGGGGCTCCTACAATGAGCAGTTCTTC
CASTLGGGSYNEQFF
>.|TRBV28|TRBJ2-3|once
TGTGCCAGCAGCCGGGACTTTTACACAGATACGCAGTATTTT
CASSRDFYTDTQYF
>.|TRBV7-9|TRBJ2-3|many
TGTGCCAGCAGCTTAGGTATATGGTACGTCACAGATACGCAGTATTTT
CASSLGIWYVTDTQYF
>.|TRBV27|TRBJ2-5|.
TGTGCCAGCAGTTTATCTGGCCAAGAGACCCAGTACTTC
CASSLSGQETQYF
>.|TRBV28|TRBJ2-1|.
TGTGCCAGCAGTTTATTGGTACAGTCCAATGAGCAGTTCTTC
CASSLLVQSNEQFF
>.|TRBV21-1|TRBJ2-3|.
TGTGCCAGCATCCTCTGGGGGGAGGCAGCCGGGACAGATACGCAGTATTTT
CASILWGEAAGTDTQYF
>.|TRBV27|TRBJ2-7|.
TGTGCGGCCGGGGCGGGAGAGCAGTACTTC
CAAGAGEQYF
>TRBD1|TRBV28|TRBJ2-7|.
TGTGCCAGCCGGGACAGGGGCTCCTACGAGCAGTACTTC
CASRDRGSYEQYF
>.|TRBV7-6|TRBJ2-7|once
TGTGCCAGCAGCTTAGGCGCTAGCGAAAACTACGAGCAGTACTTC
CASSLGASENYEQYF
>TRBD2|TRBV7-9|TRBJ2-1|.
TGTGCCAGCAGCTTAGGTGGGCCGGGACTAGCCGTCTACAATGAGCAGTTCTTC
CASSLGGPGLAVYNEQFF
>.|TRBV30|TRBJ2-5|.
TGTGCCTGGACTGCCACAAGCGGGACAGCGGCGATGGAGCAGTACTTC
CAWTATSGTAAMEQYF
>.|TRBV5-4|TRBJ2-7|.
TGTGCCAGCACCCTGACGGGCCCGGGGGCCGGCGAGCAGTACTTC
CASTLTGPGAGEQYF
>.|TRBV21-1|TRBJ2-7|once
TGTGCCAGCAGCAGGGGCCCGAGCTCCTACGAGCAGTACTTC
CASSRGPSSYEQYF
>TRBD2|TRBV7-2|TRBJ2-7|.
TGTGCCAGCAGCTTAGTGGCGGGGGCCTACGAGCAGTACTTC
CASSLVAGAYEQYF
>.|TRBV21-1|TRBJ2-5|.
TGTGCCAGCAGCCCGGCTTTATCAAAGGTTCCAAAGACCCAGTACTTC
CASSPALSKVPKTQYF
>.|TRBV25-1|TRBJ1-4|.
TGTGCCAGCAGTGGTACTAATGAAAAACTGTTTTTT
CASSGTNEKLFF
>.|TRBV28|TRBJ2-7|.
TGTGCCAGCAGTTTATCACGGAGGGACGAGCAGTACTTC
CASSLSRRDEQYF
>TRBD1|TRBV28|TRBJ2-7|.
TGTGCCAGCAGGGGGACAGGGGGCTCCTACGAGCAGTACTTC
CASRGTGGSYEQYF
>TRBD2|TRBV11-2|TRBJ2-7|.
TGTGCCAGCAGCGCAAAGTTAGCGGGAGGCTCCTACGAGCAGTACTTC
CASSAKLAGGSYEQYF
>TRBD2|TRBV25-1|TRBJ2-5|.
TGTGCCAGCAGGGAACTAGCGGGAGATGAGACCCAGTACTTC
CASRELAGDETQYF
>TRBD2|TRBV27|TRBJ2-1|.
TGTGCCAGCAGTTTGTCAGCGGGATGGAATGAGCAGTTCTTC
CASSLSAGWNEQFF